This T cell receptor beta chain was documented in a study of CD8 T cells in Susac syndrome. The V gene lost 4 bases and the J gene lost 0 bases, with 10 bases spanning the gap. The CDR3 loop spans 15 amino acids. Germline CDR1 LGHDT, CDR2 YNNKEL (reference sequence). Reverse transcription of roughly 0.5 to 1 ug RNA used random hexamers. TCRdb analysed the immunoSEQ multiplex PCR reads with MiXCR anew, one entry per CDR3 protein. The table includes some 190,000 distinct CDR3 sequences, roughly 95% detected once. It was healthy donors who served as the controls, matched for age and sex. The sequencing sample was made of CD4+ T cells from PBMCs. The receptor comes from a human donor in good health. The chain links TRBV3-1 to TRBJ2-1; the D is unclear. CDR3 DNA sequence: TGTGCCAGCAGCCCCCTCGGGTCCTCCTACAATGAGCAGTTCTTC. Its translation is CASSPLGSSYNEQFF.